This T cell receptor beta chain comes out of a study of T cell responses to AZD1222 COVID-19 vaccine. Study-level findings and limits: Dominant CD4 TCR responses targeted spike regions 160-218 and 743-854. There were mostly white British donors and more females than males, and clonal diversity was possibly underestimated.

A note on this clone: What it binds is not known.

Assay: immunoSEQ multiplex PCR; the TCRdb copy retains only in-frame clones and omits some. Of some 140,000 clones in the sample, roughly 93% are singletons; the top ten hold 6% to 7.5%. The TCR was taken from an adult who received the AZD1222 COVID-19 vaccine. The specimen comprised peripheral blood, sampled 28 days after the second AZD1222 dose.

The CDR3 DNA sequence: TGTGCCAGCAGCCCCCTCAGGGGAAGTGTTGGCTACACCTTC. Translated: CASSPLRGSVGYTF. J is TRBJ1-2 and V is TRBV3-1 (or the pseudogene TRBV3-2), with D possibly TRBD1 on 6 matching bases. Looked up from germline, CDR1 is LGHDT and CDR2 is YNNKEL (reference sequence). The CDR3 sequence is 14 residues long. Trimming took 4 bases from V and 7 from J, leaving 16 bases between them.